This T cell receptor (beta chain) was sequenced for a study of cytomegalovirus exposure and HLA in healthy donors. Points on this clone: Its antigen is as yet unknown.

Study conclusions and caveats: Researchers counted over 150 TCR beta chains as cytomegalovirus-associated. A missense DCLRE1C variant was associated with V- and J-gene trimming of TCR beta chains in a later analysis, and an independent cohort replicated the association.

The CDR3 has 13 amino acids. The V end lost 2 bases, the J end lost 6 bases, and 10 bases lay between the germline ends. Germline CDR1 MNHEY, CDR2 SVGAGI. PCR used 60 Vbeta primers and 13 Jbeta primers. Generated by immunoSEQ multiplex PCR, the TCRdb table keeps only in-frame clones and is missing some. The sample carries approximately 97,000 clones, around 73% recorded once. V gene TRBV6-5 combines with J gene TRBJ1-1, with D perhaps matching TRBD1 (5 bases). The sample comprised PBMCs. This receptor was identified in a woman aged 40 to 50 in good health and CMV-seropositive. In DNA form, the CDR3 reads TGTGCCAGCAGTTACGGGGAGGGGTCTGAAGCTTTCTTT. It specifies CASSYGEGSEAFF.